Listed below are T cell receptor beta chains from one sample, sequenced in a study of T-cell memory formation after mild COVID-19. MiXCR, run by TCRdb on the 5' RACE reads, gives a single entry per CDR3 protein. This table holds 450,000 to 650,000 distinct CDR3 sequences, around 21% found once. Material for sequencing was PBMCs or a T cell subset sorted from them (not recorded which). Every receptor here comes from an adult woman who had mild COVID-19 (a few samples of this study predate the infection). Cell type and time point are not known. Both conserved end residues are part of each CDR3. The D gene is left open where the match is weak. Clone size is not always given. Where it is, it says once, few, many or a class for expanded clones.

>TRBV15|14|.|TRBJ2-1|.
CATSRERGVVEQFF
TGTGCCACCAGCAGAGAGAGGGGTGTGGTTGAGCAGTTCTTC
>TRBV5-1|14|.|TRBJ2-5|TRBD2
CASSQGEGAETQYF
TGCGCCAGCAGCCAAGGGGAGGGAGCAGAGACCCAGTACTTC
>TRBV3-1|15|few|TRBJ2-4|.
CASSQEGGNKNIQYF
TGTGCCAGCAGCCAAGAAGGAGGCAATAAAAACATTCAGTACTTC
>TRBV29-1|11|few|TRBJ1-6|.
CSVESDWPLHF
TGCAGCGTTGAATCAGACTGGCCCCTCCACTTT
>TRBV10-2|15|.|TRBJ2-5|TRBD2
CSSSSNSGIGETQYF
TGCTCCAGCAGTTCCAACAGCGGGATTGGAGAGACCCAGTACTTC
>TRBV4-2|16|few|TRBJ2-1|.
CASSQVGESSYNEQFF
TGTGCCAGCAGCCAAGTCGGGGAGAGCTCCTACAATGAGCAGTTCTTC
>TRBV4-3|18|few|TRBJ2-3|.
CASSQEIGTSRRTDTQYF
TGCGCCAGCAGCCAAGAGATCGGGACCTCCAGACGCACAGATACGCAGTATTTT
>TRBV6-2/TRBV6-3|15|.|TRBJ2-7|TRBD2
CASSPLREVSYEQYF
TGTGCCAGCAGTCCCCTCCGGGAGGTCTCCTACGAGCAGTACTTC
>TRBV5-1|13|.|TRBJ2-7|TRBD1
CASSLTGGTEQYF
TGCGCCAGCAGTCTGACAGGGGGGACCGAGCAGTACTTC
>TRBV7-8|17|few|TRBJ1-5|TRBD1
CASSQKHRQGSNQPQHF
TGTGCCAGCAGCCAGAAACACCGACAGGGTAGCAATCAGCCCCAGCATTTT
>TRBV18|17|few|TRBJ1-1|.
CASSAREAQFSDTEAFF
TGTGCCAGCTCTGCGAGAGAGGCACAGTTCAGTGACACTGAAGCTTTCTTT
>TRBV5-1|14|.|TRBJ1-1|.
CASSVRGGDTEAFF
TGCGCCAGCAGCGTCAGGGGAGGGGACACTGAAGCTTTCTTT
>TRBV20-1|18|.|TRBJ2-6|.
CSASSIDLLTSGANVLTF
TGCAGTGCTAGCTCCATTGACCTATTGACGTCAGGGGCCAACGTCCTGACTTTC
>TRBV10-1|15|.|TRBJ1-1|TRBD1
CANRETGGLNTEAFF
TGCGCCAACAGGGAGACAGGGGGCCTGAACACTGAAGCTTTCTTT
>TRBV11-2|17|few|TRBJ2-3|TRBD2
CASSLDGLWTSSNTQYF
TGTGCCAGCAGCTTAGATGGACTGTGGACTAGCTCAAATACGCAGTATTTT
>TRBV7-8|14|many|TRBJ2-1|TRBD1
CASSRGTGGNEQFF
TGTGCCAGCAGCCGCGGGACAGGGGGCAATGAGCAGTTCTTC
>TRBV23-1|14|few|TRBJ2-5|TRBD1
CASSQGQGLETQYF
TGCGCCAGCAGTCAGGGACAGGGATTGGAGACCCAGTACTTC
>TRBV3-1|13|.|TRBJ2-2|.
CASSHVGRGELFF
TGTGCCAGCAGCCACGTCGGTCGTGGGGAGCTGTTTTTT
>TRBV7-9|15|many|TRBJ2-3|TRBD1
CASSPNRGPTDTQYF
TGTGCCAGCAGCCCAAACAGGGGCCCCACAGATACGCAGTATTTT
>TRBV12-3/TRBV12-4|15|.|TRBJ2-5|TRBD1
CASTLGGQGTETQYF
TGTGCCAGCACCCTAGGGGGACAGGGGACAGAGACCCAGTACTTC
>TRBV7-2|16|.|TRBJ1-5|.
CASSLRDIRSNQPQHF
TGTGCCAGCAGCTTGAGGGACATCCGTAGCAATCAGCCCCAGCATTTT
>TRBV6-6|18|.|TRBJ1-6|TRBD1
CASSNPPGTGAHNSPLHF
TGTGCCAGCAGTAATCCCCCGGGGACAGGGGCCCATAATTCACCCCTCCACTTT
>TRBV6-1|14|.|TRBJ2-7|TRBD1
CASSFQDREYEQYF
TGTGCCAGCAGTTTTCAGGACAGGGAGTACGAGCAGTACTTC
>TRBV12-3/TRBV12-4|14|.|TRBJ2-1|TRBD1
CASSQGVQASEQFF
TGTGCCAGCAGTCAGGGGGTTCAAGCTTCTGAGCAGTTCTTC
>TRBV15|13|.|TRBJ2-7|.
CATSRVRDYEQYF
TGTGCCACCAGCAGGGTTAGGGATTACGAGCAGTACTTC
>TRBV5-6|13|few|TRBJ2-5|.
CASSKDSQETQYF
TGTGCCAGCAGTAAGGACAGCCAAGAGACCCAGTACTTC
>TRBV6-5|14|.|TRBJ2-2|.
CASSYQGGTGELFF
TGTGCCAGCAGTTATCAGGGAGGCACCGGGGAGCTGTTTTTT
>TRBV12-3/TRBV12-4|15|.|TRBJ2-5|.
CASSSPWRVRETQYF
TGTGCCAGCAGTTCCCCTTGGAGGGTGAGGGAGACCCAGTACTTC
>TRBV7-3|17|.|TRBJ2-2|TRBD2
CASIFELAGGATGELFF
TGTGCCAGCATCTTTGAACTAGCGGGAGGTGCCACCGGGGAGCTGTTTTTT
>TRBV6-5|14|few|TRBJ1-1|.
CASSYSTRETEAFF
TGTGCCAGCAGTTACTCGACTAGAGAAACTGAAGCTTTCTTT
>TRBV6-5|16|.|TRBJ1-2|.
CASSSSGTTHYHGYTF
TGTGCCAGCAGTTCCTCCGGGACAACTCACTACCATGGCTACACCTTC
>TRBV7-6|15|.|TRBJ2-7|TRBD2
CASSLLAGNPYEQYF
TGTGCCAGCAGCCTACTAGCGGGAAATCCCTACGAGCAGTACTTC
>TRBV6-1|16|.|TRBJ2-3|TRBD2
CASSLLAGAITDTQYF
TGTGCCAGCAGCCTACTAGCGGGGGCGATCACAGATACGCAGTATTTT
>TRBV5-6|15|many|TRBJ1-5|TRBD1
CASSLSGQVVQPQHF
TGTGCCAGCAGCCTCTCTGGACAGGTAGTACAGCCCCAGCATTTT
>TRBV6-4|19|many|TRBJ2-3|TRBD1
CASSLIPSGTGGGTDTQYF
TGTGCCAGCAGTCTAATCCCCTCCGGGACAGGGGGTGGCACAGATACGCAGTATTTT
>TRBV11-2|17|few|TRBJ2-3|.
CASSPKPQNPSTDTQYF
TGTGCCAGCAGCCCAAAGCCACAGAATCCCTCCACAGATACGCAGTATTTT
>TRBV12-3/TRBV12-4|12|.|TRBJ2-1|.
CASSAWGREQFF
TGTGCCAGCAGTGCTTGGGGGCGTGAGCAGTTCTTC
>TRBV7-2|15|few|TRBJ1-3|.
CASSSAGAPGNTIYF
TGTGCCAGCAGCTCCGCCGGGGCGCCTGGAAACACCATATATTTT
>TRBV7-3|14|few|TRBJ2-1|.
CASSLRTRGNEQFF
TGTGCCAGCAGCTTACGGACAAGGGGCAATGAGCAGTTCTTC
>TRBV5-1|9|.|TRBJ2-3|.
CARQDTQYF
TGCGCCAGACAAGATACGCAGTATTTT
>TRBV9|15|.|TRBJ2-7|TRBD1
CASSEGQGNWDGQYF
TGTGCCAGCAGCGAGGGACAGGGGAACTGGGACGGGCAGTACTTC
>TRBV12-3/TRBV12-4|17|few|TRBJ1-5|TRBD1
CASSLGVGQGGNQPQHF
TGTGCCAGCAGTTTGGGTGTCGGACAGGGGGGGAATCAGCCCCAGCATTTT
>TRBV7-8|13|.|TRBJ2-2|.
CAGRAVNTGELFF
TGTGCCGGACGGGCGGTGAACACCGGGGAGCTGTTTTTT
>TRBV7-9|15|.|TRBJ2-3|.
CASSLGAVSTDTQYF
TGTGCCAGCAGCTTAGGAGCGGTAAGCACAGATACGCAGTATTTT
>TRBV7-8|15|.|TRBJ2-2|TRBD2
CASRRTSGTTGELFF
TGTGCCAGCAGAAGGACTAGCGGGACCACCGGGGAGCTGTTTTTT
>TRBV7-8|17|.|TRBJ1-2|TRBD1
CASSLFHDREKNYGYTF
TGTGCCAGCAGCTTATTCCACGACAGGGAGAAAAACTATGGCTACACCTTC
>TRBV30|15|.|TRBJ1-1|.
CAWSVNPDGNTEAFF
TGTGCCTGGAGTGTAAACCCGGACGGGAACACTGAAGCTTTCTTT
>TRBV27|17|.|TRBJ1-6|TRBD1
CASSLTGGDVLDSPLHF
TGTGCCAGCAGCTTGACAGGGGGCGACGTGCTAGATTCACCCCTCCACTTT
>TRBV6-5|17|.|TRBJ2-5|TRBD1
CASSLGVGGFYSETQYF
TGTGCCAGCAGCCTAGGTGTAGGGGGCTTCTATTCGGAGACCCAGTACTTC